Each of the 20 T cell receptor beta chains below was sequenced from the same sample in a study of T cells after posttransplantation cyclophosphamide. Some clones are missing from TCRdb's copy, which holds only in-frame ones; the method was immunoSEQ multiplex PCR. The table has 15,000 to 20,000 clones, approximately 82% seen once. Sequenced input: memory CD4+ T cells sorted from blood. The origin of the receptors is a man aged 25-45 years in good health and a related stem cell transplant donor.

V is TRBV7-2 and J is TRBJ1-6; 9 bases are a match to TRBD1. Germline assignment: CDR1 SGHTA and CDR2 FQGNSA. Losses at the gene ends were 3 bases for V and 10 bases for J; bases not matched to a gene: 4. CDR3 size: 14 residues. Written as DNA, the CDR3 is TGTGCCAGCAGCTTGGGACAGGGACCCTCACCCCTCCACTTT. Amino acids: CASSLGQGPSPLHF.

This chain joins TRBV9 and TRBJ2-2; 8 positions match TRBD1. The V gene end was trimmed by 4 bases and the J gene end by 5 bases; junction bases not matched to a gene: 13. Germline-derived CDR1 and CDR2 are SGDLS and YYNGEE. The CDR3 has 17 amino acids. Here the CDR3 reads CASSLTLTGGGTGELFF. CDR3 sequence (DNA): TGTGCCAGCAGCCTCACTCTCACAGGGGGTGGGACCGGGGAGCTGTTTTTT.

The chain has TRBV29-1 and TRBJ1-2; D perhaps matches TRBD1 (6 bases). Germline V CDR1 and CDR2: SQVTM, ANQGSEA. CDR3 length: 13 amino acids. Trimming removed 7 bases from V and 0 bases from J, with 12 bases in between. The CDR3 sequence: CSGSTGPNYGYTF. The CDR3 DNA reads as TGCAGCGGATCGACAGGCCCTAACTATGGCTACACCTTC.

The chain uses TRBV19 and TRBJ2-1, with 9 bases matching TRBD2. The CDR3 contains 15 residues. CDR1 LNHDA and CDR2 SQIVND come from the germline V gene (reference sequence). The J segment lost 10 bases and the V segment lost 6 bases, leaving 13 bases of the junction unmatched. DNA for the CDR3: TGTGCCAGTAGAAAGGGGAGGCGGGAGGGTGGGGAGCAGTTCTTC. Translated, it gives CASRKGRREGGEQFF. Drawing the rest from reference TRBV19 and TRBJ2-1, the complete variable domain is DGGITQSPKYLFRKEGQNVTLSCEQNLNHDAMYWYRQDPGQGLRLIYYSQIVNDFQKGDIAEGYSVSREKKESFPLTVTSAQKNPTAFYLCASRKGRREGGEQFFGPGTRLTVL.

The chain carries TRBV9 and TRBJ1-5; D not certain. CDR1 and CDR2 from the germline V gene are SGDLS and YYNGEE. V dropped 1 base and J dropped 1 base, with 12 bases sitting between them. The CDR3 has 16 amino acids. CDR3 protein: CASSVRRGGSNQPQHF. The CDR3 DNA reads as TGTGCCAGCAGCGTACGACGGGGAGGGAGCAATCAGCCCCAGCATTTT.

This chain links TRBV6-1 with TRBJ2-2; tentative D call: TRBD1 (6 bases). In germline, CDR1 is MNHNS, CDR2 SASEGT. V was trimmed by 6 bases and J by 2 bases, leaving 10 bases between them. CDR3 size: 14 residues. CDR3 in amino acids: CASRYRENTGELFF. CDR3 nucleotides: TGTGCCAGCAGATACAGGGAAAACACCGGGGAGCTGTTTTTT.

This chain joins TRBV5-6 and TRBJ2-1; a weak D match, TRBD2 (5 bases). The CDR3 is 15 residues long. Trimming pared 6 bases from V and 8 bases from J, leaving 21 bases between. Germline loops: CDR1 SGHDT, CDR2 YYEEEE. CDR3 coding DNA: TGTGCCAGCACCTTCCCGGGATCCGAAGTTCATGAGCAGTTCTTC. This translates into CASTFPGSEVHEQFF.

The chain is built from TRBV15 and TRBJ2-7; a weak D match, TRBD1 (5 bases). The V gene's germline CDR1 is LNHNV and CDR2 YYDKDF (reference sequence). Between the trimmed V and J ends, which lost 0 bases and 0 bases, there was a span of 15 bases. The CDR3 extends over 17 amino acids. CDR3 protein: CATSRDGSGPSSYEQYF. CDR3 DNA sequence: TGTGCCACCAGCAGAGATGGTTCAGGGCCCAGCTCCTACGAGCAGTACTTC.

The chain uses TRBV11-2 and TRBJ2-2; D remains unclear. The V gene's germline CDR1 is SGHAT and CDR2 FQNNGV. V gave up 4 bases and J gave up 5 bases, with 11 bases separating them. The CDR3 is made up of 14 amino acids. The DNA of the CDR3 is TGTGCCAGCAGCTCACGCCCGAGGACCGGGGAGCTGTTTTTT. Translated: CASSSRPRTGELFF.

This clone was counted between two and nine times. The chain recombines TRBV6-1 with TRBJ2-5; 11 bases are a match to TRBD2. This CDR3 spans 17 amino acids. V dropped 1 base and J dropped 1; count of bases not matched to a gene: 5. CDR1 is MNHNS and CDR2 is SASEGT in the germline V gene. DNA for the CDR3: TGTGCCAGCAGTGAAGAGATAGCGGGGGGGTCCCAAGAGACCCAGTACTTC. Encoded protein: CASSEEIAGGSQETQYF.

The genes are TRBV4-3 and TRBJ2-1; the match to TRBD1 covers 7 bases. The CDR3 length is 12 residues. The V gene's germline CDR1 is LGHNA and CDR2 YSLEER. The V and J ends lost 3 bases and 11 bases, in that order; junction bases with no gene match: 4. CDR3 in amino acids: CASSQLTGKQFF. CDR3 DNA: TGCGCCAGCAGCCAGCTGACAGGGAAGCAGTTCTTC.

This clone was seen only a few times. This sequence joins TRBV2 and TRBJ1-1, with D tentatively TRBD1 (6 bases). Trimming cost V 10 bases and J 4 bases, with 16 bases left between them. The CDR3 contains 13 residues. Looked up from germline, CDR1 is SNHLY and CDR2 is FYNNEI. CDR3 bases: TGTGCCATCAGGGTCGAAGGGGGCACTGAAGCTTTCTTT. Protein sequence: CAIRVEGGTEAFF.

The chain combines TRBV11-2 with TRBJ1-4; D call uncertain. CDR1 SGHAT and CDR2 FQNNGV come from the germline V gene. The CDR3 has 13 amino acids. The V gene lost 4 bases and the J gene lost 5 bases, with 8 bases spanning the gap. This chain's CDR3 is CASSSRWNEKLFF. DNA of the CDR3: TGTGCCAGCAGCTCTCGGTGGAATGAAAAACTGTTTTTT.

Notes on this clone: The sample contains more than one DNA sequence encoding this CDR3. This rearrangement joins TRBV5-1 to TRBJ1-1; D is unclear. The CDR3 runs 13 residues. Germline CDR1 SGHRS, CDR2 YFSETQ. Trimming took 0 bases from V and 3 from J, leaving 6 bases between them. CDR3 DNA sequence: TGCGCCAGCAGCTTGGTGGCGGACACTGAAGCTTTCTTT. This codes for CASSLVADTEAFF.

The chain couples TRBV19 to TRBJ2-7; D is perhaps TRBD2 (7 bases). The germline gives CDR1 LNHDA, CDR2 SQIVND (reference sequence). The CDR3 runs to 16 residues. V gave up 4 bases and J gave up 4 bases, with 20 bases separating them. The CDR3 region is CASSTEGGASGYEQYF. CDR3 bases: TGTGCCAGTAGTACAGAAGGGGGGGCCTCGGGGTACGAGCAGTACTTC.

In its sample, this clone was seen a few times. The chain is built from TRBV27 and TRBJ2-3; tentatively, D is TRBD1 (6 bases). CDR1 is MNHEY and CDR2 is SMNVEV in the germline V gene (reference sequence). This CDR3 is built from 14 residues. The V end lost 2 bases, the J end lost 5 bases, and 11 bases lay between the germline ends. CDR3 protein: CASSLNRAEDTQYF. In nucleotides, the CDR3 is TGTGCCAGCAGTTTAAACAGGGCCGAAGATACGCAGTATTTT.

DNA of the CDR3: TGTGCCAGCAGCTCAATTGACAGGGTCTACAATGAGCAGTTCTTC. It translates to CASSSIDRVYNEQFF. The chain joins TRBV5-6 to TRBJ2-1; 7 bases agree with TRBD1. CDR1 and CDR2 (germline): SGHDT, YYEEEE. The CDR3 spans 15 residues. V was pared by 3 bases and J by 3 bases, with 6 bases of the junction left unmatched.

This sequence joins TRBV2 and TRBJ1-2, with D possibly being TRBD1 (6 bases). Trimming took off 7 bases at V and 3 bases at J, with 15 bases between the two ends. CDR1 and CDR2 from the germline V gene are SNHLY and FYNNEI. The CDR3 is 14 amino acids. The CDR3 region has the DNA TGTGCCAGCACCTGGGACACTCCGGACTATGGCTACACCTTC. Translated, it gives CASTWDTPDYGYTF.

The chain links TRBV19 to TRBJ2-7; TRBD1 matches at 10 bases. The germline V gene has CDR1 LNHDA and CDR2 SQIVND (reference sequence). The CDR3 has 16 amino acids. With V trimmed by 3 bases and J by 1 base, 6 bases remained unmatched. CDR3 in amino acids: CASSIGPGQGSYEQYF. CDR3 coding DNA: TGTGCCAGTAGTATTGGCCCGGGACAGGGGTCCTACGAGCAGTACTTC.

This chain joins TRBV19 and TRBJ1-2; 9 bases match TRBD1. The germline CDR1 and CDR2 sequences are LNHDA and SQIVND (reference sequence). This CDR3 has 16 amino acids. Losses at the gene ends were 0 bases for V and 7 bases for J; bases not matched to a gene: 9. The CDR3 coding sequence is TGTGCCAGTAGTATAGATACCCTCCGGGACAGGGTTGGCTACACCTTC. Translating gives CASSIDTLRDRVGYTF.